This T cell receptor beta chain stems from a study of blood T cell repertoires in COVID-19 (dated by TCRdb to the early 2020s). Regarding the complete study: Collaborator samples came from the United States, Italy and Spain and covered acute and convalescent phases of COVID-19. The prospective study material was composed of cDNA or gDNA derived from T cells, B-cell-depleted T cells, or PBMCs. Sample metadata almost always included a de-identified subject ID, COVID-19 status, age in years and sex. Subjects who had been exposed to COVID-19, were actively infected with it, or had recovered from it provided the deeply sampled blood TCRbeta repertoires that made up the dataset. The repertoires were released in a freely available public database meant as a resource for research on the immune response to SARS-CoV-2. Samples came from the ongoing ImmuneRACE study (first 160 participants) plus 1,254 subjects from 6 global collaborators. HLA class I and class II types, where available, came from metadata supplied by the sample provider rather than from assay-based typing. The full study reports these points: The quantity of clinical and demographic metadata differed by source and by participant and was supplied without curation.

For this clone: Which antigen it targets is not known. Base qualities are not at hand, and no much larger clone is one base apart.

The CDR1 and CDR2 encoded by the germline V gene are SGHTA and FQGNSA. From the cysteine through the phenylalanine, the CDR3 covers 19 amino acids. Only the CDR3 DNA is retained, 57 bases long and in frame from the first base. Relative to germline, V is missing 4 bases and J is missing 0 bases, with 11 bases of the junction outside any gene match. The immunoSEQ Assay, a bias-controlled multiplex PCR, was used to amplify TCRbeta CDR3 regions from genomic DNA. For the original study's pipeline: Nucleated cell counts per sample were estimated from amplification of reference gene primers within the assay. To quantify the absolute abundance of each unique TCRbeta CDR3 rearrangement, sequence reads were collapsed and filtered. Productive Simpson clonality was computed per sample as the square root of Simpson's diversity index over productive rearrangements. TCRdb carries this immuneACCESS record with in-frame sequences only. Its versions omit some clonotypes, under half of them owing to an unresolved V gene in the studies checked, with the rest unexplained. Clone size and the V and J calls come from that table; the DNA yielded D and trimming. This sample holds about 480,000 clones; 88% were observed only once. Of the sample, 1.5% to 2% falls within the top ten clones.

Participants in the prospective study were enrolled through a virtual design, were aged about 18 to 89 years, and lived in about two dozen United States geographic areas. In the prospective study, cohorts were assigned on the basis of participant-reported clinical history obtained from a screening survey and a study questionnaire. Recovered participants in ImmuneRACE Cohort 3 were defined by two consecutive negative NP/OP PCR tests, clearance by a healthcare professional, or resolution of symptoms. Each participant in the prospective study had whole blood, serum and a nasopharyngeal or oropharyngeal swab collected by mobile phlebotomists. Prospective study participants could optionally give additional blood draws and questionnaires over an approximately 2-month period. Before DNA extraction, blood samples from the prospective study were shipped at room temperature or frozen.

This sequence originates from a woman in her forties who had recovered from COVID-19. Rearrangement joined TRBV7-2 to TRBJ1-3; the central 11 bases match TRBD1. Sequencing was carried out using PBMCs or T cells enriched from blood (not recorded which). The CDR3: CASSSDRGRRGDSGNTIYF. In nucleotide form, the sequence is TGTGCCAGCAGCTCGGACAGGGGGCGGCGGGGGGACTCTGGAAACACCATATATTTT.